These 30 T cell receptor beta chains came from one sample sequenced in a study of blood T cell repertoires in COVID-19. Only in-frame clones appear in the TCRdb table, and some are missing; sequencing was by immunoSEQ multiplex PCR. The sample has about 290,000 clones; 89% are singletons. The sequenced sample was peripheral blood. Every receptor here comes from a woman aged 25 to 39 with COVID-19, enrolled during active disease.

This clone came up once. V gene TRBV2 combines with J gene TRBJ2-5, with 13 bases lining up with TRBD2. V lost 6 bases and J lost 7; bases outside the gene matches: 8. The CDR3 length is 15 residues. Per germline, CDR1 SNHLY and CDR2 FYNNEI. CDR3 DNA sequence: TGTGCCAGCAGAGGGACTAGCGGGACCGGGGGGACCCAGTACTTC. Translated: CASRGTSGTGGTQYF. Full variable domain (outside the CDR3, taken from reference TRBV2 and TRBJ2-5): EPEVTQTPSHQVTQMGQEVILRCVPISNHLYFYWYRQILGQKVEFLVSFYNNEISEKSEIFDDQFSVERPDGSNFTLKIRSTKLEDSAMYFCASRGTSGTGGTQYFGPGTRLLVL.

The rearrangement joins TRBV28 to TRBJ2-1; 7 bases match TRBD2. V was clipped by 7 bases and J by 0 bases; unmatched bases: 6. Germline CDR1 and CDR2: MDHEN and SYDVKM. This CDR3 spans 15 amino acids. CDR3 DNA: TGTGCCAGCAACCAAGGGACTACCTCCTACAATGAGCAGTTCTTC. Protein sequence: CASNQGTTSYNEQFF.

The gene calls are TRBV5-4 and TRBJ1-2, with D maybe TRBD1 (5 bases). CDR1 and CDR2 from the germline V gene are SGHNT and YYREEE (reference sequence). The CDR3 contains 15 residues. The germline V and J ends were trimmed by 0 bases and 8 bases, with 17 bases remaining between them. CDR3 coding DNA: TGTGCCAGCAGCTTGGGGGGACGGCGGGATCGAGGCTACACCTTC. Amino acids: CASSLGGRRDRGYTF.

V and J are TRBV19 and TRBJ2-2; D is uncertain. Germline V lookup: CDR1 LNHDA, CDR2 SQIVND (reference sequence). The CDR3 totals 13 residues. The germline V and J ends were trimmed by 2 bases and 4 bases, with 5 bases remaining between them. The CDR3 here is CASSIILTGELFF. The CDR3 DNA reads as TGTGCCAGTAGTATAATCCTCACCGGGGAGCTGTTTTTT.

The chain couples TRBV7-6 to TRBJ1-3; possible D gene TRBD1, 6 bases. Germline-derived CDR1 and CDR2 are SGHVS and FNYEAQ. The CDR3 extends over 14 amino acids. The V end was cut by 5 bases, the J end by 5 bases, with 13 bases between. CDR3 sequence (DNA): TGTGCCAGCAGCCCAGGGGTTCTAAGAAACACCATATATTTT. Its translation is CASSPGVLRNTIYF.

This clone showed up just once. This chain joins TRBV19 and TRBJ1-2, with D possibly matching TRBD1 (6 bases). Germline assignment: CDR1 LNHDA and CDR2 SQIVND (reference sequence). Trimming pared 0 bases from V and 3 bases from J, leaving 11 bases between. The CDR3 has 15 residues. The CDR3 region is CASSIDLDSYYGYTF. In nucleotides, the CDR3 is TGTGCCAGTAGTATAGACTTGGACAGCTACTATGGCTACACCTTC.

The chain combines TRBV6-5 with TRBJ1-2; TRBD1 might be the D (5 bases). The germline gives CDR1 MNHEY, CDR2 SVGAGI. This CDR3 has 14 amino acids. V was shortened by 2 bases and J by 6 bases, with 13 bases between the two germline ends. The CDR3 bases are TGTGCCAGCAGTTACCGGGAGGGGCCCAATGGCTACACCTTC. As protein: CASSYREGPNGYTF.

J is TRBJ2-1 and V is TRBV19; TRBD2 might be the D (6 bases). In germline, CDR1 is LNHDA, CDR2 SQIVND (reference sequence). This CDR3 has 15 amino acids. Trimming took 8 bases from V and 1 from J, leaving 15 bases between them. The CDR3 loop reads CASRRAGMSYNEQFF. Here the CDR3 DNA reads TGTGCCAGTCGTCGGGCGGGGATGTCCTACAATGAGCAGTTCTTC.

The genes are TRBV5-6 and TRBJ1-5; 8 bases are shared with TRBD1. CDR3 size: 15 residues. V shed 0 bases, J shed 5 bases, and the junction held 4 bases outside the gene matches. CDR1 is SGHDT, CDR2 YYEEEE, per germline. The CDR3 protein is CASSLGQGAYQPQHF. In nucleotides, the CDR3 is TGTGCCAGCAGCTTGGGTCAGGGGGCATATCAGCCCCAGCATTTT.

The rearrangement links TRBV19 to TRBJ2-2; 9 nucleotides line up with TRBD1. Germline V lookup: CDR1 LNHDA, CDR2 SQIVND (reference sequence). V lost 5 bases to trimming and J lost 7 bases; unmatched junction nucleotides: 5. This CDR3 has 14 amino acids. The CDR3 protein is CASSVGQGYGELFF. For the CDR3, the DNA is TGTGCCAGTAGTGTGGGACAGGGATACGGGGAGCTGTTTTTT. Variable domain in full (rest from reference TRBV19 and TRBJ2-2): DGGITQSPKYLFRKEGQNVTLSCEQNLNHDAMYWYRQDPGQGLRLIYYSQIVNDFQKGDIAEGYSVSREKKESFPLTVTSAQKNPTAFYLCASSVGQGYGELFFGEGSRLTVL.

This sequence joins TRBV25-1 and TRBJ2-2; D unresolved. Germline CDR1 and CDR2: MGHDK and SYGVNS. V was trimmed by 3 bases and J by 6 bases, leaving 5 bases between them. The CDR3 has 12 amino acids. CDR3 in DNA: TGTGCCAGCAGTGATTACTCCGGGGAGCTGTTTTTT. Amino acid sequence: CASSDYSGELFF.

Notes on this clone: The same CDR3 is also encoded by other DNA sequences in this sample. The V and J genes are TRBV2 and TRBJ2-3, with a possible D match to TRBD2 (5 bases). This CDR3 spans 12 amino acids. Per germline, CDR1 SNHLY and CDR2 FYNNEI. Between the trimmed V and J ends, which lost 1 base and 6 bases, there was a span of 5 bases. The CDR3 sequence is CASSEVADTQYF. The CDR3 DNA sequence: TGTGCCAGCAGTGAAGTAGCGGATACGCAGTATTTT.

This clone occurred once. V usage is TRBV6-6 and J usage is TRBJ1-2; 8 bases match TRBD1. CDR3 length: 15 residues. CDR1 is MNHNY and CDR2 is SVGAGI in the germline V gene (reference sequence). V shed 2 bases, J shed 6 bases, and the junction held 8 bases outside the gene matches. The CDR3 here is CASSYPTGEEDGYTF. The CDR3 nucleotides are TGTGCCAGCAGTTACCCGACAGGGGAAGAGGATGGCTACACCTTC.

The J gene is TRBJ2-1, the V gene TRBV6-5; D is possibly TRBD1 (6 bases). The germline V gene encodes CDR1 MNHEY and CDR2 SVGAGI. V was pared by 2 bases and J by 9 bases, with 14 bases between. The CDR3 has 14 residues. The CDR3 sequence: CASSYSRTAVEQFF. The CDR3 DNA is TGTGCCAGCAGTTACAGCCGGACAGCCGTTGAGCAGTTCTTC.

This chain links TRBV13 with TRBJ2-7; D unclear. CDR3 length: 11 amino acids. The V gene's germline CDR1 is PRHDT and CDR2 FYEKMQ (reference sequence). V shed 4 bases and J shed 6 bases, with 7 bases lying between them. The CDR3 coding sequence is TGTGCCAGCAGCTACCTAGGCGAGCAGTACTTC. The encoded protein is CASSYLGEQYF.

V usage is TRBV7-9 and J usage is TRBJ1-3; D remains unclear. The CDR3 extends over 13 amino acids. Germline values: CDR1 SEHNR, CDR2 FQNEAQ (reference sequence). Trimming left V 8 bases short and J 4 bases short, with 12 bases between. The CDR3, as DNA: TGTGCCAGCTACGGTGGTCGCGGAAACACCATATATTTT. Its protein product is CASYGGRGNTIYF.

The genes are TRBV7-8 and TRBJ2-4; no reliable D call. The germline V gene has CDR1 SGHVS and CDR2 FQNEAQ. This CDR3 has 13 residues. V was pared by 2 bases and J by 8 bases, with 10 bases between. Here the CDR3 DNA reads TGTGCCAGCAGCTTATCCCGTCGGGACATTCAGTACTTC. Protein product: CASSLSRRDIQYF.

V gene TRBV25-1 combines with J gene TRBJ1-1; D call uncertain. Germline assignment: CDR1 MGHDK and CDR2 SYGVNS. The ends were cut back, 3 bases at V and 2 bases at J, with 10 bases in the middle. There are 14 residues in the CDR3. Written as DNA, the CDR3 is TGTGCCAGCAGTGATTGGGCGACCAACACTGAAGCTTTCTTT. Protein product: CASSDWATNTEAFF.

This CDR3 is CASSQQTAFHTQYF. The CDR3 bases are TGTGCCAGCAGCCAACAGACAGCCTTCCATACGCAGTATTTT. The chain employs TRBV6-5 and TRBJ2-3; D may be TRBD1 (5 bases). The germline V and J ends were trimmed by 6 bases and 7 bases, with 17 bases remaining between them. Per germline, CDR1 MNHEY and CDR2 SVGAGI. The CDR3 has 14 amino acids.

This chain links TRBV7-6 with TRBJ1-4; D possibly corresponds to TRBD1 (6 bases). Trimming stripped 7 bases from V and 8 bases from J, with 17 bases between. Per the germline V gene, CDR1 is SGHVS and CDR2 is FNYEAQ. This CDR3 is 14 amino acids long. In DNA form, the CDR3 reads TGTGCCAGCACCTCAGGGGTCGAGGGAGAAAAACTGTTTTTT. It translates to CASTSGVEGEKLFF.

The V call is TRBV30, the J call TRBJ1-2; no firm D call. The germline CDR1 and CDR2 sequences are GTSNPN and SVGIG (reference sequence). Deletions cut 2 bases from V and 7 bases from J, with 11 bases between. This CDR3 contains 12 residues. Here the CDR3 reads CAWSPHAGGYTF. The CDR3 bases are TGTGCCTGGAGTCCCCACGCGGGTGGCTACACCTTC.

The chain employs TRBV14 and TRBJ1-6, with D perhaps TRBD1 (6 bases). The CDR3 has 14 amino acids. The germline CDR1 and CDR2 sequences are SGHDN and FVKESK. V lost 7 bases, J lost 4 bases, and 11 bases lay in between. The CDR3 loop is CASNRGNYNSPLHF. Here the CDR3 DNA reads TGTGCCAGCAATAGGGGGAATTATAATTCACCCCTCCACTTT.

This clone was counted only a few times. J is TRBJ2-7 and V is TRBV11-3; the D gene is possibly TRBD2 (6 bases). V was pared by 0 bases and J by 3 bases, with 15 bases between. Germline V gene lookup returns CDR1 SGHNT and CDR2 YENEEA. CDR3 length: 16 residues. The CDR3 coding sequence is TGTGCCAGCAGCTTAGAGGGCCAGTGGGACTTCTACGAGCAGTACTTC. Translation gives CASSLEGQWDFYEQYF.

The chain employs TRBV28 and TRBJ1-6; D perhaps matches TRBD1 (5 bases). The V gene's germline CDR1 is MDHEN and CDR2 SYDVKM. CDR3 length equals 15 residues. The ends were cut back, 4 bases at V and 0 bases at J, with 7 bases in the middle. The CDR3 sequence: CASSYGGSYNSPLHF. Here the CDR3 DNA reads TGTGCCAGCAGTTACGGGGGCTCCTATAATTCACCCCTCCACTTT.

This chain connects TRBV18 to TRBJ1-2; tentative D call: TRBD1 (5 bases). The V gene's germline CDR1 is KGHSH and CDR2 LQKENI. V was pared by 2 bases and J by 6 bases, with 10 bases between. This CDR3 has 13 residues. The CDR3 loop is CASSPAGHNGYTF. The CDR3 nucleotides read TGTGCCAGCTCACCAGCAGGGCACAATGGCTACACCTTC.

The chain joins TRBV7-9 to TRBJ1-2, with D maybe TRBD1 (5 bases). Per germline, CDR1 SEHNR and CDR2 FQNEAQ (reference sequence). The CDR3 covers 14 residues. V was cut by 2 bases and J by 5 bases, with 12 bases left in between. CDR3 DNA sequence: TGTGCCAGCAGCTTACAGCCAGGGATTTATGGCTACACCTTC. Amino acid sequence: CASSLQPGIYGYTF.

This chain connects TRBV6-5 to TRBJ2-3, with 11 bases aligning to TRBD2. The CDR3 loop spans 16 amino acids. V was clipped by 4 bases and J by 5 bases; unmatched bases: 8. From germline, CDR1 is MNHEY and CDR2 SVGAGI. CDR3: CASSFLAGGPGDTQYF. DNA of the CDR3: TGTGCCAGCAGTTTCTTAGCGGGGGGGCCGGGAGATACGCAGTATTTT.

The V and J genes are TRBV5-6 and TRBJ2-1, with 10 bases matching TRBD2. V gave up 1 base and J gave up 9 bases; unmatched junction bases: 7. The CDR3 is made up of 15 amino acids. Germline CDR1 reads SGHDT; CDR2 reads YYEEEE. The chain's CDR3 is CASSLSSGGVSEQFF. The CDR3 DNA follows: TGTGCCAGCAGCTTGTCCAGCGGGGGGGTCAGTGAGCAGTTCTTC.

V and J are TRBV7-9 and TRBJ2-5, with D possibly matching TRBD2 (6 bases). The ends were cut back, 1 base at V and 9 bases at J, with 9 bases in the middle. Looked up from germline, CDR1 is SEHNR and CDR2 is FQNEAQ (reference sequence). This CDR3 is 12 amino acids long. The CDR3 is CASSLEREAQYF. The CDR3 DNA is TGTGCCAGCAGCTTAGAGAGGGAGGCCCAGTACTTC.

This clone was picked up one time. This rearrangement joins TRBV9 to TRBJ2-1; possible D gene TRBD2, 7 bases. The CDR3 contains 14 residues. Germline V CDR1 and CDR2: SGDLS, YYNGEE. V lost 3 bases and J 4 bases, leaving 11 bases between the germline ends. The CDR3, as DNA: TGTGCCAGCAGCGCGGGGGGCGGGTACAATGAGCAGTTCTTC. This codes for CASSAGGGYNEQFF.